The present TCR beta chain was sequenced within a study of blood T cell repertoires in COVID-19. As for the study in general: T cells, B-cell-depleted T cells, or PBMCs provided the cDNA or gDNA that served as material.

CDR3 length: 14 residues. CDR1 and CDR2 (germline): SGHNT, YYREEE (reference sequence). Between the trimmed V and J ends, which lost 0 bases and 5 bases, there was a span of 9 bases. In the original analysis: From reference gene primer amplification, estimates of nucleated cell counts were derived. Measured with immunoSEQ multiplex PCR; TCRdb has only the in-frame clones, and not every one. D and trimming were read from the DNA, whereas the V and J calls and clone size are those reported in that table. The table records about 280,000 clones, approximately 90% of them present only once. Those who participated ranged in age from roughly 18 to 90 years and resided in about two dozen US areas. Researchers sorted participants into cohorts using their self-reported clinical history.

The TCR was taken from a woman aged 35 to 49 who had recovered from COVID-19. The rearrangement joins TRBV5-4 to TRBJ1-3; D might be TRBD1 (5 bases). Sequencing used PBMCs or T cells enriched from blood (not recorded which). The CDR3 loop reads CASSLAGLRNTIYF. CDR3 sequence (DNA): TGTGCCAGCAGCTTGGCGGGACTCAGAAACACCATATATTTT.